In its sample, the clone carrying this T cell receptor (beta chain) was seen many times. Antigen: not known. This CDR3 spans 16 amino acids. Germline trimming cut 0 bases from V and 6 bases from J; bases unmatched to any gene: 12. CDR1 is DFQATT and CDR2 is SNEGSKA in the germline V gene (reference sequence). This sample was included in a study of metastatic and nonmetastatic thyroid tumors. Study overall: A comparison of repertoires was made across blood and tumor or nodule tissue from malignant and benign thyroid patients. Findings and limits, study-wide: When malignant thyroid tumors were compared with benign nodules, TCR beta diversity was reportedly significantly higher in the malignant tumors. This held in both blood and tumor samples.

Per the original data handling: A distant-metastasis classifier for papillary thyroid cancer was built using CDR3 differences across clinicopathological groups. TCRdb re-clonotyped the PCR reads via MiXCR. What appears here as the V and J calls and clone size reflects TCRdb's work, not the paper's. Of 20,000 to 25,000 clones listed, roughly 15% are singletons. No treatment had been given to any patient before thyroid surgery. The sequence was collected from a female donor with papillary thyroid cancer or a benign thyroid nodule (not recorded which). Some clones in this sample may be carry-over from other donors' samples. The V gene is TRBV20-1, the J gene TRBJ1-1, with 8 bases that match TRBD1. The sequenced sample was tumor tissue. CDR3 amino acids: CSARDTFGQGLAEAFF. Here the CDR3 DNA reads TGCAGTGCTAGAGATACCTTTGGACAGGGCCTCGCTGAAGCTTTCTTT.